These 18 T cell receptor beta chains were sequenced from one sample in a study of blood T cell repertoires in COVID-19. Data came from immunoSEQ multiplex PCR; TCRdb stores just in-frame clones and leaves some out. Among around 250,000 clones listed, roughly nine tenths were seen once. The sample taken for sequencing was peripheral blood. The receptors stem from a man aged 40-55 years with active or convalescent COVID-19.

This clone was observed a single time. Other DNA sequences in the same sample also yield this CDR3. The chain recombines TRBV11-2 with TRBJ1-2; TRBD1 agrees at 8 bases. Germline CDR1 is SGHAT and CDR2 is FQNNGV. With V trimmed by 6 bases and J by 3 bases, 6 bases remained unmatched. The CDR3 sequence is 14 residues long. In DNA, the CDR3 is TGTGCCAGCAGTTATGGACAGGGTGACTATGGCTACACCTTC. The encoded protein is CASSYGQGDYGYTF. Combining the CDR3 with reference TRBV11-2 and TRBJ1-2 gives the whole variable domain EAGVAQSPRYKIIEKRQSVAFWCNPISGHATLYWYQQILGQGPKLLIQFQNNGVVDDSQLPKDRFSAERLKGVDSTLKIQPAKLEDSAVYLCASSYGQGDYGYTFGSGTRLTVV.

This chain links TRBV19 with TRBJ1-6, with 7 bases matching TRBD1. J gave up 6 bases and V 7 bases, and 6 bases lay outside the gene matches. The germline V gene encodes CDR1 LNHDA and CDR2 SQIVND (reference sequence). The CDR3 has 14 amino acids. The CDR3 region has the DNA TGTGCCAGTAAGATGACAGGGCCTAATTCACCCCTCCACTTT. Its protein product is CASKMTGPNSPLHF.

Concerning this clone itself: This CDR3 is also generated by other DNA sequences in the sample. The V and J genes are TRBV11-3 and TRBJ2-5; weak D call: TRBD2 (6 bases). Between the trimmed V and J ends, which lost 5 bases and 3 bases, there was a span of 10 bases. This CDR3 has 13 amino acids. The germline V gene encodes CDR1 SGHNT and CDR2 YENEEA. The DNA of the CDR3 is TGTGCCAGCAGCCTGGGCGGGGAAGAGACCCAGTACTTC. Translated: CASSLGGEETQYF.

This chain connects TRBV2 to TRBJ1-4, with 10 bases fitting TRBD1. CDR3 length equals 14 residues. V lost 6 bases, J lost 7 bases, and 5 bases stayed unmatched. Germline-derived CDR1 and CDR2 are SNHLY and FYNNEI. In DNA, the CDR3 is TGTGCCAGCAGCCACGGGACAGGGGCTGAAAAACTGTTTTTT. Its translation is CASSHGTGAEKLFF.

The chain is built from TRBV9 and TRBJ2-3; a possible D gene is TRBD2 (6 bases). The CDR3 contains 13 residues. Germline CDR1 is SGDLS and CDR2 is YYNGEE. V was trimmed by 4 bases and J by 5 bases, leaving 11 bases between them. CDR3 sequence: CASSPPGGDTQYF. DNA of the CDR3: TGTGCCAGCAGCCCCCCCGGGGGAGATACGCAGTATTTT.

On this clone: Other DNA sequences in this sample translate to the same CDR3. CDR3 protein: CASSLSGANVLTF. In DNA, the CDR3 is TGTGCCAGCAGTTTGAGTGGGGCCAACGTCCTGACTTTC. The chain links TRBV27 to TRBJ2-6; no clear D gene. Trimming stripped 3 bases from V and 3 bases from J, with 3 bases between. The CDR3 spans 13 residues. Per the germline V gene, CDR1 is MNHEY and CDR2 is SMNVEV (reference sequence).

The chain employs TRBV11-2 and TRBJ1-5; no reliable D call. Germline lookup yields CDR1 SGHAT and CDR2 FQNNGV. This CDR3 is 16 amino acids long. Trimming took off 1 base at V and 6 bases at J, with 16 bases between the two ends. CDR3 coding DNA: TGTGCCAGCAGCTTAGTCGTCGGCGGGGTCGCTCAGCCCCAGCATTTT. It specifies CASSLVVGGVAQPQHF.

V and J are TRBV4-1 and TRBJ1-2, with D maybe TRBD1 (6 bases). This CDR3 is built from 14 residues. The V and J ends lost 3 bases and 4 bases respectively, with 12 bases between them. Germline V gene lookup returns CDR1 MGHRA and CDR2 YSYEKL. The CDR3 here is CASSQLRGGYGYTF. The CDR3 nucleotides are TGCGCCAGCAGCCAGCTCAGGGGTGGCTATGGCTACACCTTC.

The rearrangement uses TRBV7-9 and TRBJ1-6, with 11 bases that match TRBD1. The ends lost 5 bases at V and 8 bases at J; junction bases unmatched: 8. This CDR3 comprises 16 residues. CDR1 and CDR2 from the germline V gene are SEHNR and FQNEAQ (reference sequence). DNA of the CDR3: TGTGCCAGCAGCCGGACAGGGGGCCGGTCGGATTCACCCCTCCACTTT. Encoded protein: CASSRTGGRSDSPLHF. Together with reference TRBV7-9 and TRBJ1-6, the CDR3 gives the full variable domain: DTGVSQNPRHKITKRGQNVTFRCDPISEHNRLYWYRQTLGQGPEFLTYFQNEAQLEKSRLLSDRFSAERPKGSFSTLEIQRTEQGDSAMYLCASSRTGGRSDSPLHFGNGTRLTVT.

This chain connects TRBV29-1 to TRBJ1-3, with 7 bases identical to TRBD1. CDR1 and CDR2 from the germline V gene are SQVTM and ANQGSEA. Trimming removed 3 bases from V and 1 base from J; junction bases left unmatched: 3. This CDR3 is 14 amino acids long. CDR3 DNA: TGCAGCGTTGAGGGGGACAGATCTGGAAACACCATATATTTT. Translation gives CSVEGDRSGNTIYF.

V gene TRBV15 combines with J gene TRBJ2-7; 7 nucleotides align to TRBD2. Germline V gene lookup returns CDR1 LNHNV and CDR2 YYDKDF (reference sequence). With V trimmed by 3 bases and J by 1 base, 9 bases remained unmatched. This CDR3 spans 16 amino acids. The CDR3 nucleotides read TGTGCCACCAGCAGGTCCGCGGGAGTATGGTCCTACGAGCAGTACTTC. It translates to CATSRSAGVWSYEQYF.

V is TRBV27 and J is TRBJ2-5, with 9 bases matching TRBD1. The CDR3 extends over 14 amino acids. V lost 5 bases to trimming and J lost 5 bases; unmatched junction nucleotides: 6. Germline CDR1 reads MNHEY; CDR2 reads SMNVEV (reference sequence). This CDR3 reads CASSGTGNRETQYF. Written as DNA, the CDR3 is TGTGCCAGCAGTGGGACAGGGAATCGGGAGACCCAGTACTTC.

This chain joins TRBV12-3 or TRBV12-4 and TRBJ1-2, with 9 bases identical to TRBD1. V shed 6 bases and J 8 bases; nucleotides not matched to a gene: 7. There are 13 residues in the CDR3. CDR3 in DNA: TGTGCCAGCAGCCAAACAGGGGGCGGCGGCTACACCTTC. As protein: CASSQTGGGGYTF.

The chain employs TRBV11-2 and TRBJ2-1; weak D call: TRBD1 (7 bases). Germline V lookup: CDR1 SGHAT, CDR2 FQNNGV. The CDR3 spans 18 residues. The V end was cut by 1 base, the J end by 5 bases, with 21 bases between. CDR3 DNA sequence: TGTGCCAGCAGCTTAGCGTCGCCGACAGGGAGGCCCCACAATGAGCAGTTCTTC. Translating gives CASSLASPTGRPHNEQFF. Together with reference TRBV11-2 and TRBJ2-1, the CDR3 gives the full variable domain: EAGVAQSPRYKIIEKRQSVAFWCNPISGHATLYWYQQILGQGPKLLIQFQNNGVVDDSQLPKDRFSAERLKGVDSTLKIQPAKLEDSAVYLCASSLASPTGRPHNEQFFGPGTRLTVL.

This rearrangement joins TRBV3-1 (or the pseudogene TRBV3-2) to TRBJ2-1, with 8 bases fitting TRBD2. V gave up 1 base and J gave up 6 bases; unmatched junction bases: 5. Germline CDR1 is LGHDT and CDR2 is YNNKEL (reference sequence). The CDR3 has 15 amino acids. CDR3 in DNA: TGTGCCAGCAGCCAAGTAACGGGAGGGCCCAATGAGCAGTTCTTC. It yields the protein CASSQVTGGPNEQFF.

CDR3 nucleotides: TGTGCCTGGAGTTGGGGGGGGTGGCTCGATGGCTACACCTTC. Translating gives CAWSWGGWLDGYTF. V usage is TRBV30 and J usage is TRBJ1-2; TRBD1 might be the D (5 bases). Germline-derived CDR1 and CDR2 are GTSNPN and SVGIG (reference sequence). This CDR3 region has 14 residues. Trimming pared 2 bases from V and 6 bases from J, leaving 16 bases between.

The chain employs TRBV11-3 and TRBJ1-1, with a tentative D call TRBD1 (6 bases). Trimming shortened V by 5 bases and J by 0 bases, and 19 bases separated the two germline ends. CDR3 length equals 17 residues. Germline assignment: CDR1 SGHNT and CDR2 YENEEA. CDR3 protein: CASSIWTVVGMNTEAFF. The CDR3 DNA reads as TGTGCCAGCAGCATTTGGACAGTCGTTGGAATGAACACTGAAGCTTTCTTT.

The chain has TRBV4-1 and TRBJ1-3; possible D gene TRBD1, 6 bases. The length of the CDR3 is 18 residues. Trimming cost V 0 bases and J 4 bases, with 19 bases left between them. Germline CDR1 and CDR2: MGHRA and YSYEKL. DNA for the CDR3: TGCGCCAGCAGCCAAGATCTTGGGGGACACTCGGGGGGAAACACCATATATTTT. Its protein product is CASSQDLGGHSGGNTIYF.